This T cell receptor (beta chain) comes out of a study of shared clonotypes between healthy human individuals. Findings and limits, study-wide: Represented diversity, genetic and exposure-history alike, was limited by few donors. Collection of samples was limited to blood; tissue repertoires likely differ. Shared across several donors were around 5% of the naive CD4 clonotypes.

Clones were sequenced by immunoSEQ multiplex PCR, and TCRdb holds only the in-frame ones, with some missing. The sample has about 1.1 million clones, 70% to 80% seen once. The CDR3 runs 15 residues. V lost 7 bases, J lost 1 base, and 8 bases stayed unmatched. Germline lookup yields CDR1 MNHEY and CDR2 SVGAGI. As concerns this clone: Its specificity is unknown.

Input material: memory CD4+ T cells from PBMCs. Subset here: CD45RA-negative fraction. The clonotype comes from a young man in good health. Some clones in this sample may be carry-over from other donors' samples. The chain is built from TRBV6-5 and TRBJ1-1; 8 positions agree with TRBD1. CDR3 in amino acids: CASNRQGPRNTEAFF. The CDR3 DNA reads TGTGCCAGCAACCGACAGGGGCCTAGGAACACTGAAGCTTTCTTT.